One T cell receptor (beta chain) is described in this entry. No cognate antigen has been identified for it. No much larger clone exists at a distance of one base, and base qualities are not known. TCR CDR3 regions were amplified from genomic DNA by multiplex PCR using the deep immunoSEQ assay. Genomic DNA extracted from each cell subset was distributed evenly over all wells of several immunoSEQ 96-well plates, and each plate served as one replicate. For sorted subsets, about 0.2 ug genomic DNA, equal to 30,000 to 35,000 T cell genomes, was loaded into each replicate PCR. Purified libraries were measured with a Qubit 3.0 fluorometer, size-checked on a Bioanalyzer 2100, and measured again with the KAPA Library Quantification kit. Each immunoSEQ 96-well plate was sequenced on its own single-read 150-cycle Illumina NextSeq 550 flow cell. As for how the authors treated the data: The immunoSEQ output contained only junctional sequences without quality scores, so filtering could not match that applied to full-length reads. Sequences were annotated with PyIR, a Python wrapper for IgBLAST v1.9, using IMGT germline references to assign V/J genes and CDR3. Reads were filtered out if the reads had weak V/J assignments (E-value above 1e-6), no CDR3, stop codons, out-of-frame junctions, or ambiguous translated residues. V3J clonotypes were defined as sequences sharing an identical inferred V gene, J gene, and CDR3 amino acid sequence. The percentage overlap between two repertoires was calculated by dividing the number of shared unique clonotypes by the size of the smaller repertoire. Repertoire richness was assessed with RTK rarefaction, the Chao1 estimator, and Recon v2.1 estimates of unobserved clonotypes. OLGA was used to compute generation probabilities for all TCRbeta clonotypes that the gDNA method yielded from a few donors. TCRdb limited this immuneACCESS table to in-frame rearrangements with V and J called. A share of clones is missing; checked studies link under half to unresolved V genes, and the rest is unexplained. That table gives V, J and clone size, and the DNA gave D and trimming. The sample records around 2,000,000 clones, under 95% of which are singletons. The ten largest account for 1.5% to 2% of the sample.

For the CD8 naive samples, CD45RO-negative cells were positively selected for CCR7, yielding a CD45RA+CCR7+ population from which TemRA cells were excluded. Donors were healthy HIV-negative adults with no recently reported acute infections or vaccinations. Every donor was a Caucasian adult living in Nashville, Tennessee, USA. Blood was obtained by leukapheresis, after which PBMCs were separated by Ficoll-Histopaque density gradient centrifugation and cryopreserved in liquid nitrogen vapor phase. Purity and quantity of every magnetically sorted T cell population were checked by analytical flow cytometry. Genomic DNA was isolated from each sorted fraction and quantified by UV absorbance on a Nanodrop 2000c. This specimen comes from a study of shared clonotypes between healthy human individuals (dated by TCRdb to about 2020). Background on the whole study: Two women and three men aged 18 to 49 years were included in the cohort. Per donor, leukapheresis produced somewhere between about 0.85 and 10 billion PBMCs. For each donor, CD4 naive and CD4 memory were each run on three plates, CD8 naive on two plates, and CD8 memory on one plate. The study deeply sequenced blood TCR repertoires of about 5 healthy adults to estimate repertoire size and the extent of clonotype sharing between individuals. Different laboratories and diverse techniques were used to prepare libraries and sequence TCR repertoires, to increase sequencing depth and limit assay-specific biases.

The study at large found these results: Compared with non-shared clonotypes, clonotypes shared by all four sorted-subset donors had higher generation probabilities. Sharing across several donors was observed for about 5% of naive CD4, 3% to 3.5% of naive CD8, about 2.5% of memory CD4, and around 0.42% of memory CD8 clonotypes. Sampling was limited to blood, and TCR repertoires in tissue likely differ from TCR repertoires in blood. Because the study included a small number of donors, the genetic and exposure-history diversity represented was limited. Naive subsets generally had larger estimated clonotype richness than memory subsets. Pairwise subsampling indicated that sequencing depth was expected to affect the degree of clonotype sharing among donors. Incomplete sequencing was indicated by rarefaction of sorted-subset datasets, despite the large sequencing depth.

The germline V gene (reference sequence) specifies MNHEY as CDR1 and SMNVEV as CDR2. The V and J ends are trimmed by 3 bases and 7 bases, leaving 16 bases between them. The CDR3, cysteine through phenylalanine, is 14 amino acids long. The only DNA kept is the CDR3, 42 bases in frame from the first base. The sequence links TRBV27 to TRBJ2-7, with TRBD2 perhaps the D gene, on 5 matching bases. This receptor was identified in a man in his late teens or twenties in good health. Some clones in this sample may be carry-over from other donors' samples. Sequencing was carried out using naive CD8+ T cells from PBMCs. This sample's cell subset or site label indicates: CD45RA+CCR7+. Read as DNA, the sequence is TGTGCCAGCAGTTTGCTAGCCACTTCGGGGGAGCAGTACTTC. It is translated as CASSLLATSGEQYF.